This T cell receptor (beta chain) was found in a study of T cell responses to AZD1222 COVID-19 vaccine. Across the study: Second-dose timings of about 4 or about 12 weeks were pooled.

Libraries were prepared by immunoSEQ multiplex PCR; TCRdb keeps only in-frame clonotypes and omits some of them. The table shows 85,000 to 120,000 clones, with about 88% occurring only once. The study, taken as a whole, reports: Among those given AZD1222, only five or six were seropositive at baseline. Clonal diversity was possibly underestimated; the donors were predominantly white British and more often female. The study reported that nearly half of spike-specific TCRs target unmutated variant regions.

About this clone itself: Its antigen is unknown.

The sample here was peripheral blood, taken on day 0 of AZD1222 vaccination. This sequence was found in an adult in good health.

Here the CDR3 DNA reads TGCAGTGGTTTCCGGTTACCAGAAGCTTTCTTT. The encoded protein is CSGFRLPEAFF. The chain employs TRBV20-1 and TRBJ1-1; D unclear. This CDR3 spans 11 amino acids. Trimming pared 7 bases from V and 8 bases from J, leaving 14 bases between. The germline V gene encodes CDR1 DFQATT and CDR2 SNEGSKA (reference sequence).